The source of this TCR beta chain is a study of T cells after yellow fever vaccination. Notes on this clonotype: What it binds is unknown. Mismatch with germline at one junction end may stem from a read error.

Study outcomes and limitations: Most clones from primary vaccination resurfaced after the booster (nearly 97% CD4, about 91% CD8).

The CDR3 totals 16 residues. CDR1 is SEHNR, CDR2 FQNEAQ, per germline (reference sequence). One entry per CDR3 protein, called by TCRdb with MiXCR from the 5' RACE reads. The sample consists of about 300,000 distinct CDR3 sequences, around 9.3% of them appearing once. This chain uses TRBV7-9 with TRBJ2-2; 8 bases fit TRBD1. The sequenced sample was CD4+ T cells sorted from PBMCs, obtained 5 days after the yellow fever booster vaccination. This clonotype originated in a man aged 18 to 35 who received the YFV17D yellow fever vaccine. The CDR3 spells CASSPTGTGQPGELYF. DNA for the CDR3: TGTGCCAGCAGCCCGACCGGGACAGGCCAACCCGGGGAGCTGTATTTT. Based on the CDR3 plus reference TRBV7-9 and TRBJ2-2, the full variable domain is DTGVSQNPRHKITKRGQNVTFRCDPISEHNRLYWYRQTLGQGPEFLTYFQNEAQLEKSRLLSDRFSAERPKGSFSTLEIQRTEQGDSAMYLCASSPTGTGQPGELYFGEGSRLTVL.